In this sample, the clone carrying this TCR beta chain turned up many times. Trimming left V 6 bases short and J 7 bases short, with 21 bases between. Germline V gene sequence: CDR1 DFQATT, CDR2 SNEGSKA (reference sequence). The CDR3 has 14 amino acids. This entry comes from a study of T cells after yellow fever vaccination. A single record per CDR3 protein comes from TCRdb applying MiXCR to the 5' RACE reads. The sample lists approximately 240,000 distinct CDR3 sequences, over 3% occurring once. The clonotype originates from a man in his late teens or twenties who received the YFV17D yellow fever vaccine. The sample here was PBMCs, taken 15 days after the yellow fever booster vaccination. The chain couples TRBV20-1 to TRBJ2-5; TRBD2 is a possible D gene (6 bases). The CDR3 DNA sequence: TGCAGTGCCCCCCCTCTGGAGGGTGAAACGACCCAGTACTTC. As protein: CSAPPLEGETTQYF.